This T cell receptor (beta chain) stems from a study of Ad26.COV2.S vaccination and SARS-CoV-2 variants. Turning to the study itself: A COV1001 Ad26.COV2.S trial-arm participant provided the sample. Findings and caveats of the study: Measures of TCR breadth and depth may have fallen short of total T cell responses. Measurement of non-spike TCR breadth gave similar results in vaccine and placebo recipients.

Germline CDR1 LGHDT, CDR2 YNNKEL (reference sequence). Trimming took 0 bases from V and 7 from J, leaving 16 bases between them. This CDR3 is built from 17 residues. Details on this clone: Its antigen remains unknown.

The data were produced by immunoSEQ multiplex PCR, yet TCRdb's version contains in-frame clones alone and is incomplete. The table has hundreds of thousands of clones, about nine tenths seen once. The sample's treatment: over 15 received Ad26.COV2.S at low or high dose, single or two shots; 5 received placebo; per-sample allocation not given. Sampling happened 63 days after the first vaccine or placebo injection. An adult donor aged 18-55 years was enrolled in Boston. This receptor was taken from a person aged 18-65 years who received the Ad26.COV2.S COVID-19 vaccine or a placebo. The specimen comprised peripheral blood, sampled in a trial of Ad26.COV2.S vaccine versus placebo. The chain couples TRBV3-1 (or the pseudogene TRBV3-2) to TRBJ1-6, with a possible D match to TRBD1 (5 bases). Written as DNA, the CDR3 is TGTGCCAGCAGCCAAGATATTTGGGGGATTGGCAATTCACCCCTCCACTTT. The encoded protein is CASSQDIWGIGNSPLHF.